This TCR beta chain stems from a study of shared T cell receptors in the human thymus. Germline CDR1 reads SGHTA; CDR2 reads FQGNSA. The CDR3 extends over 14 amino acids. With 6 bases clipped from V and 9 bases from J, the junction kept 8 bases outside the gene matches. Assay used: immunoSEQ multiplex PCR; TCRdb lists only in-frame clones, some missing. The repertoire holds more than 550,000 clones, with 70% to 90% as singletons. The same sample was also used in a study of human thymus T cells. That work states: Thymic tissue was derived from resections collected during corrective heart surgery. Use of V and J genes seemed skewed within the thymic and blood repertoires. Related research examined unrelated individuals and reported that their thymic repertoires overlapped highly.

The source of this sequence is a girl in the first two years of life with a congenital heart defect. The sequenced material came from thymocytes. The J gene is TRBJ2-1, the V gene TRBV7-2; TRBD2 matches at 10 bases. CDR3 sequence: CASRIQRGGSEQFF. The CDR3 bases are TGTGCCAGCAGGATCCAGCGGGGGGGCAGTGAGCAGTTCTTC.